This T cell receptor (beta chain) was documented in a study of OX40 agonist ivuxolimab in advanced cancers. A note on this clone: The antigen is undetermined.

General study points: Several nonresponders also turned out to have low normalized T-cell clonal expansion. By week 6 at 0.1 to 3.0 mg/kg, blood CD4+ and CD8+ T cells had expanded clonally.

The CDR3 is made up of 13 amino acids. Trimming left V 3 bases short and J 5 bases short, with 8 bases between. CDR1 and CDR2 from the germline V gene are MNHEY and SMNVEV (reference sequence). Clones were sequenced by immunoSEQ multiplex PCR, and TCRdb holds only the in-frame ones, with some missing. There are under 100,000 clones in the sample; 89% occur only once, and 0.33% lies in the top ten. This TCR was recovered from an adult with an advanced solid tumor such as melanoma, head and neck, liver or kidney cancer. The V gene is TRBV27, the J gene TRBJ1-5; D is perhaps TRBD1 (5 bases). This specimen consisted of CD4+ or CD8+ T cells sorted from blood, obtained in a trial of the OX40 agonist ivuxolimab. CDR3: CASSLSRDQPQHF. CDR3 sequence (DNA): TGTGCCAGCAGTTTGAGCAGGGATCAGCCCCAGCATTTT.